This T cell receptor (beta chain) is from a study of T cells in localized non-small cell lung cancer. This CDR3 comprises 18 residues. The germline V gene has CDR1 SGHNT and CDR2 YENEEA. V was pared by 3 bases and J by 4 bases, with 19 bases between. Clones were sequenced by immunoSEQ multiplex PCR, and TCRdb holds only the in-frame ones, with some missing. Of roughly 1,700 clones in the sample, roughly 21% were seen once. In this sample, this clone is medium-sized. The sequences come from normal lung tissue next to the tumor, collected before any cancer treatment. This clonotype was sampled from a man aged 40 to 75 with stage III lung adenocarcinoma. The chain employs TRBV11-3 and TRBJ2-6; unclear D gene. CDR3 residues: CASSLKGFRSRGANVLTF. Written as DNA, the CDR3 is TGTGCCAGCAGCTTGAAGGGCTTTCGCTCTAGGGGGGCCAACGTCCTGACTTTC.